This T cell receptor beta chain comes out of a study of blood T cell repertoires in COVID-19. At the level of the study: The United States, Italy and Spain were the sources of the acute and convalescent COVID-19 samples. Sample material is recorded as cDNA or gDNA derived from T cells, B-cell-depleted T cells, or PBMCs.

In its sample, this clone was seen once. In the original workflow: The assay estimated nucleated cells by amplifying reference gene primers. Here immunoSEQ multiplex PCR was the method, and the copy in TCRdb shows in-frame clones only, minus some. V and J calls and clone size come straight from that table; D and trimming were deduced from the DNA. The sample has 68,000 or so clones; around nine tenths are singletons. This receptor was obtained from a man aged 70-80 years with active or convalescent COVID-19. Sequences were obtained from peripheral blood.

DNA of the CDR3: TGTGCCAGCTCAGGGTCGACAGGGGATGAAAAACTGTTTTTT. Protein: CASSGSTGDEKLFF. V usage is TRBV18 and J usage is TRBJ1-4, with 8 bases lining up with TRBD1. CDR1 KGHSH and CDR2 LQKENI come from the germline V gene. Unmatched junction bases numbered 5, after V lost 5 bases and J lost 6 bases. This CDR3 region has 14 residues.